The clone carrying this T cell receptor (beta chain) was picked up many times. Its antigen is unknown. The data are from a study of T-cell reconstitution after alpha-beta-depleted transplantation in children. From germline, CDR1 is SGHVS and CDR2 FQNEAQ. The length of the CDR3 is 15 residues. V was cut by 5 bases and J by 5 bases, with 16 bases left in between. A library of TCRbeta sequences, prepared with unique molecular identifiers, was generated. MiXCR, run by TCRdb on the PCR reads, gives a single entry per CDR3 protein. The sample includes hundreds of thousands of distinct CDR3 sequences, more than 20% of them seen just once. Study conclusions and caveats: Where alpha-beta T cells came from about two months after transplant was reportedly several hundred expanded graft clones. At one year after transplant, newly produced T cells mostly accounted for T-cell counts and diversity. Certain patients had high TCRbeta diversity at day 60, and it came from recipient T cells and thymic progenitors that survived.

This rearrangement joins TRBV7-8 to TRBJ1-5; D call uncertain. This clonotype was obtained from a female patient between 2 and 15 years old who had a stem cell transplant for congenital amegakaryocytic thrombocytopenia, so the T cells may come from the graft donor. The sequences come from PBMCs, mostly from graft donor cells, collected 360 days after TCRalphabeta/CD19-depleted stem cell transplant. CDR3 region: CASSRRPNGHQPQHF. CDR3 bases: TGTGCCAGCAGCAGACGACCCAATGGCCATCAGCCCCAGCATTTT.